This T cell receptor beta chain was documented in a study of blood T cell repertoires in COVID-19. Looking at the study overall: Collection of acute and convalescent COVID-19 samples took place in the United States, Italy and Spain. PBMCs, B-cell-depleted T cells, or T cells provided the cDNA or gDNA that made up the material.

The CDR3 is 14 amino acids. From germline, CDR1 is LNHDA and CDR2 SQIVND (reference sequence). The junction had 9 bases not matched to a gene; V was cut back by 7 bases and J by 9 bases. As handled by the study authors: Reference gene primer amplification in the assay estimated nucleated cell counts. This table comes from immunoSEQ multiplex PCR, and its TCRdb copy is limited to in-frame clones, with some not included. V, J and clone size derive from that table, while D and trimming were established from the DNA sequence. The sample yields around 260,000 clones, around nine tenths seen once. Symptom resolution, clearance, or two negative PCRs marked donors in Cohort 3 as recovered.

This chain connects TRBV19 to TRBJ2-1; 10 nucleotides align to TRBD1. Sequenced sample: PBMCs or T cells enriched from blood (not recorded which). The sequence was collected from a woman between 25 and 40 years old who had recovered from COVID-19. DNA of the CDR3: TGTGCCAGTATCTCGGGACAGGGGAACGGTGAGCAGTTCTTC. Protein sequence: CASISGQGNGEQFF.